This T cell receptor beta chain was profiled in a study of control samples from healthy donors and cancer patients. The V and J ends lost 0 bases and 14 bases, in that order; junction bases with no gene match: 16. Per germline, CDR1 SGHTS and CDR2 YDEGEE. The CDR3 is made up of 17 amino acids. Assay used: immunoSEQ multiplex PCR; TCRdb lists only in-frame clones, some missing. The sample holds 100,000 to 150,000 clones, about nine tenths seen once. V gene TRBV5-8 combines with J gene TRBJ1-6; 8 nucleotides agree with TRBD1. This sequence originates from a woman between 45 and 60 years old in good health. Specimen: blood. As DNA, the CDR3 is TGTGCCAGCAGCTTGGGGCAGGGGGCCTCGCCCGCCTCCACCCTCCACTTT. As protein: CASSLGQGASPASTLHF.